A selection of T cell receptor beta chains follows, all from one sample in a study of patients and donors after allogeneic stem cell transplantation. TCRdb redid the calling of the RT-PCR reads with MiXCR, one entry per CDR3 protein. The sample has about a million distinct CDR3 sequences; roughly 18% are singletons. Sequencing was performed on blood, either unsorted or a sorted T cell fraction (not recorded which). These receptors originate from a human donor who was either an allogeneic HSCT recipient or a stem cell or donor lymphocyte infusion donor (not recorded which). It is not recorded whose cells these are; they may come from a transplant donor. Both conserved end residues are part of each CDR3. D genes are given only for firm matches. Not all rows give a size; the values are once, few, many and, for expanded clones, a class.

D gene: NA; V gene: TRBV20-1; clone size: NA; J gene: TRBJ2-7; CDR3 protein: CSARVEQGYYEQYF; CDR3 DNA: TGCAGTGCTAGGGTTGAGCAGGGGTACTACGAGCAGTACTTC
D gene: NA; V gene: TRBV29-1; clone size: few; J gene: TRBJ2-2; CDR3 protein: CSVAASGSNTGELFF; CDR3 DNA: TGCAGCGTTGCGGCCTCGGGATCGAACACCGGGGAGCTGTTTTTT
D gene: TRBD2; V gene: TRBV6-1; clone size: NA; J gene: TRBJ2-3; CDR3 protein: CASSREVFTDTQYF; CDR3 DNA: TGTGCCAGCAGTCGGGAGGTGTTCACAGATACGCAGTATTTT
D gene: TRBD1; V gene: TRBV6-5; clone size: few; J gene: TRBJ1-1; CDR3 protein: CASSYPPGGVNTEAFF; CDR3 DNA: TGTGCCAGCAGTTACCCTCCAGGGGGGGTGAACACTGAAGCTTTCTTT
D gene: TRBD2; V gene: TRBV7-8; clone size: few; J gene: TRBJ2-1; CDR3 protein: CASSFGLAAHEQFF; CDR3 DNA: TGTGCCAGCAGCTTCGGACTAGCGGCGCATGAGCAGTTCTTC
D gene: NA; V gene: TRBV12-3/TRBV12-4; clone size: few; J gene: TRBJ2-7; CDR3 protein: CASSPTATYEQYF; CDR3 DNA: TGTGCCAGCAGCCCCACGGCGACCTACGAGCAGTACTTC
D gene: NA; V gene: TRBV12-3/TRBV12-4; clone size: NA; J gene: TRBJ2-1; CDR3 protein: CASSFKRESGGEQFF; CDR3 DNA: TGTGCCAGCAGTTTTAAGCGCGAGTCGGGCGGAGAGCAGTTCTTC
D gene: TRBD1; V gene: TRBV12-3/TRBV12-4; clone size: few; J gene: TRBJ2-4; CDR3 protein: CASSGEDRDGDIQYF; CDR3 DNA: TGTGCCAGCAGCGGAGAGGACAGGGATGGTGACATTCAGTACTTC
D gene: TRBD2; V gene: TRBV20-1; clone size: NA; J gene: TRBJ2-2; CDR3 protein: CSATGTSTGELFF; CDR3 DNA: TGCAGTGCAACCGGGACTAGCACCGGGGAGCTGTTTTTT
D gene: TRBD2; V gene: TRBV4-1; clone size: NA; J gene: TRBJ2-7; CDR3 protein: CASSQPSGRPYEQYF; CDR3 DNA: TGCGCCAGCAGCCAACCAAGCGGGAGGCCCTACGAGCAGTACTTC
D gene: NA; V gene: TRBV13; clone size: NA; J gene: TRBJ2-5; CDR3 protein: CASSAQTNSGQETQYF; CDR3 DNA: TGTGCCAGCAGCGCCCAGACTAATTCAGGCCAAGAGACCCAGTACTTC
D gene: TRBD1; V gene: TRBV10-3; clone size: few; J gene: TRBJ2-2; CDR3 protein: CASRATGQGNTGELFF; CDR3 DNA: TGTGCCAGTCGCGCGACGGGACAGGGGAACACCGGGGAGCTGTTTTTT
D gene: NA; V gene: TRBV20-1; clone size: many; J gene: TRBJ2-7; CDR3 protein: CSAITGRRVSYEQYF; CDR3 DNA: TGCAGTGCTATCACAGGGAGGAGGGTTTCCTACGAGCAGTACTTC
D gene: NA; V gene: TRBV20-1; clone size: few; J gene: TRBJ1-1; CDR3 protein: CSARGTHSPGKGLEAFF; CDR3 DNA: TGCAGTGCTAGGGGTACTCACAGCCCTGGGAAAGGCTTGGAAGCTTTCTTT
D gene: NA; V gene: TRBV4-1; clone size: NA; J gene: TRBJ1-1; CDR3 protein: CASSQERIVSVGSEAFF; CDR3 DNA: TGCGCCAGCAGCCAAGAACGTATAGTGTCGGTGGGTTCTGAAGCTTTCTTT
D gene: TRBD2; V gene: TRBV6-2/TRBV6-3; clone size: few; J gene: TRBJ2-7; CDR3 protein: CASSYGGLAGRGEQYF; CDR3 DNA: TGTGCCAGCAGTTACGGAGGACTAGCGGGAAGGGGCGAGCAGTACTTC
D gene: TRBD1; V gene: TRBV3-1; clone size: few; J gene: TRBJ1-5; CDR3 protein: CASSQGDSSRPQHF; CDR3 DNA: TGTGCCAGCAGCCAAGGGGACAGCTCTAGGCCCCAGCATTTT
D gene: NA; V gene: TRBV12-3/TRBV12-4; clone size: NA; J gene: TRBJ2-2; CDR3 protein: CASSRLHRVIAGELFF; CDR3 DNA: TGTGCCAGCAGTCGCCTTCACAGGGTTATTGCCGGGGAGCTGTTTTTT
D gene: TRBD2; V gene: TRBV7-7; clone size: NA; J gene: TRBJ2-3; CDR3 protein: CASSETSASTDTQYF; CDR3 DNA: TGTGCCAGCAGCGAAACTAGCGCTTCCACAGATACGCAGTATTTT
D gene: NA; V gene: TRBV7-9; clone size: few; J gene: TRBJ1-6; CDR3 protein: CASSVPLTYNSPLHF; CDR3 DNA: TGTGCCAGCAGTGTCCCTCTTACCTATAATTCACCCCTCCACTTT
D gene: TRBD2; V gene: TRBV20-1; clone size: NA; J gene: TRBJ2-1; CDR3 protein: CSATSLAGFYNEQFF; CDR3 DNA: TGCAGTGCTACCTCCCTAGCGGGATTCTACAATGAGCAGTTCTTC
D gene: TRBD1; V gene: TRBV5-6; clone size: NA; J gene: TRBJ2-1; CDR3 protein: CASSPDRGRSSRSYNEQFF; CDR3 DNA: TGTGCCAGCAGCCCTGACAGGGGCCGCTCTTCAAGGTCCTACAATGAGCAGTTCTTC
D gene: TRBD2; V gene: TRBV9; clone size: few; J gene: TRBJ2-3; CDR3 protein: CASSAPRTSGYTDTQYF; CDR3 DNA: TGTGCCAGCAGCGCCCCTAGGACTAGCGGTTACACAGATACGCAGTATTTT
D gene: TRBD2; V gene: TRBV27; clone size: few; J gene: TRBJ2-3; CDR3 protein: CASSFEVRVAGVPDTQYF; CDR3 DNA: TGTGCCAGCAGTTTTGAAGTACGGGTAGCGGGAGTCCCAGATACGCAGTATTTT
D gene: NA; V gene: TRBV28; clone size: NA; J gene: TRBJ1-4; CDR3 protein: CAAASFYEGKLFF; CDR3 DNA: TGTGCCGCCGCCTCCTTTTATGAGGGAAAACTGTTTTTT
D gene: NA; V gene: TRBV6-5; clone size: NA; J gene: TRBJ2-5; CDR3 protein: CASSYIGKGETQYF; CDR3 DNA: TGTGCCAGCAGTTACATCGGGAAAGGAGAGACCCAGTACTTC
D gene: TRBD1; V gene: TRBV10-3; clone size: few; J gene: TRBJ2-1; CDR3 protein: CATAPMGQDPNASSYNEQFF; CDR3 DNA: TGTGCCACTGCTCCAATGGGACAGGACCCCAACGCGAGCTCCTACAATGAGCAGTTCTTC
D gene: NA; V gene: TRBV20-1; clone size: NA; J gene: TRBJ1-1; CDR3 protein: CSARPPGWGTEAFF; CDR3 DNA: TGCAGTGCTAGGCCGCCGGGATGGGGTACTGAAGCTTTCTTT
D gene: NA; V gene: TRBV4-2; clone size: NA; J gene: TRBJ2-5; CDR3 protein: CASSQVSSSETQYF; CDR3 DNA: TGTGCCAGCAGCCAAGTCAGTAGTTCAGAGACCCAGTACTTC
D gene: TRBD1; V gene: TRBV6-1; clone size: NA; J gene: TRBJ1-2; CDR3 protein: CASTTGTGYPGANYGYTF; CDR3 DNA: TGTGCCAGCACAACCGGGACAGGGTATCCCGGCGCTAACTATGGCTACACCTTC
D gene: NA; V gene: TRBV7-9; clone size: NA; J gene: TRBJ1-2; CDR3 protein: CASSLGGKVNGYTF; CDR3 DNA: TGTGCCAGCAGCTTAGGAGGGAAGGTGAATGGCTACACCTTC
D gene: NA; V gene: TRBV12-3/TRBV12-4; clone size: NA; J gene: TRBJ2-7; CDR3 protein: CASRKTGLGYEQYF; CDR3 DNA: TGTGCCAGCAGAAAGACTGGGCTAGGCTACGAGCAGTACTTC
D gene: TRBD1; V gene: TRBV5-1; clone size: few; J gene: TRBJ1-4; CDR3 protein: CASSWQGQGNEKLFF; CDR3 DNA: TGCGCCAGCAGCTGGCAGGGACAGGGGAATGAAAAACTGTTTTTT
D gene: NA; V gene: TRBV12-5; clone size: NA; J gene: TRBJ1-1; CDR3 protein: CASGLTGQGTEAFF; CDR3 DNA: TGTGCTAGTGGACTAACGGGACAAGGGACCGAAGCTTTCTTT
D gene: NA; V gene: TRBV27; clone size: NA; J gene: TRBJ2-2; CDR3 protein: CASSPITVAGELFF; CDR3 DNA: TGTGCCAGCAGTCCCATCACAGTGGCCGGGGAGCTGTTTTTT
D gene: TRBD1; V gene: TRBV29-1; clone size: few; J gene: TRBJ2-1; CDR3 protein: CSSGQSNEQFF; CDR3 DNA: TGCAGTTCGGGACAGTCAAATGAGCAGTTCTTC
D gene: NA; V gene: TRBV5-1; clone size: NA; J gene: TRBJ2-3; CDR3 protein: CASTINLRAASTDTQYF; CDR3 DNA: TGCGCCAGCACCATCAACCTCAGGGCCGCTAGCACAGATACGCAGTATTTT
D gene: NA; V gene: TRBV9; clone size: few; J gene: TRBJ1-1; CDR3 protein: CASSVDGVQMDTEAFF; CDR3 DNA: TGTGCCAGCAGCGTAGACGGCGTACAGATGGACACTGAAGCTTTCTTT
D gene: NA; V gene: TRBV21-1; clone size: few; J gene: TRBJ1-2; CDR3 protein: CATATRTVWCGYTF; CDR3 DNA: TGTGCCACCGCTACCCGGACGGTATGGTGCGGCTACACCTTC
D gene: NA; V gene: TRBV11-3; clone size: NA; J gene: TRBJ2-1; CDR3 protein: CASSPRRRAEDGEQFF; CDR3 DNA: TGTGCCAGCAGCCCCCGACGTAGGGCCGAAGACGGTGAGCAGTTCTTC
D gene: NA; V gene: TRBV5-1; clone size: many; J gene: TRBJ2-2; CDR3 protein: CASSRGELDTGELFF; CDR3 DNA: TGCGCCAGCAGCAGGGGGGAGCTGGACACCGGGGAGCTGTTTTTT
D gene: TRBD1; V gene: TRBV7-9; clone size: few; J gene: TRBJ2-7; CDR3 protein: CASRETGQGYEQYF; CDR3 DNA: TGTGCCAGCAGGGAGACGGGACAGGGCTACGAGCAGTACTTC
D gene: TRBD2; V gene: TRBV7-2; clone size: NA; J gene: TRBJ2-3; CDR3 protein: CASSLLAGGVDTQYF; CDR3 DNA: TGTGCCAGCAGCCTACTAGCGGGGGGCGTAGATACGCAGTATTTT
D gene: NA; V gene: TRBV6-6; clone size: many; J gene: TRBJ1-1; CDR3 protein: CASSYLGSEAFF; CDR3 DNA: TGTGCCAGCAGTTACTTGGGCAGTGAAGCTTTCTTT
D gene: TRBD2; V gene: TRBV4-1; clone size: few; J gene: TRBJ2-1; CDR3 protein: CASSQSGTNARLEQFF; CDR3 DNA: TGCGCCAGCAGCCAATCCGGGACTAATGCACGTCTTGAGCAGTTCTTC
D gene: NA; V gene: TRBV6-5; clone size: few; J gene: TRBJ1-2; CDR3 protein: CASSYSTGAGYGYTF; CDR3 DNA: TGTGCCAGCAGTTACTCGACGGGGGCGGGCTATGGCTACACCTTC
D gene: TRBD1; V gene: TRBV24-1; clone size: few; J gene: TRBJ2-1; CDR3 protein: CATSDFAGGINEQFF; CDR3 DNA: TGTGCCACCAGTGATTTCGCAGGGGGCATAAATGAGCAGTTCTTC
D gene: NA; V gene: TRBV20-1; clone size: NA; J gene: TRBJ2-1; CDR3 protein: CSASSGIEQFF; CDR3 DNA: TGCAGTGCATCTTCCGGGATTGAGCAGTTCTTC
D gene: NA; V gene: TRBV6-5; clone size: many; J gene: TRBJ2-2; CDR3 protein: CASSYPTGELFF; CDR3 DNA: TGTGCCAGCAGTTACCCGACCGGGGAGCTGTTTTTT
D gene: NA; V gene: TRBV2; clone size: few; J gene: TRBJ2-1; CDR3 protein: CAPPASKDNEQFF; CDR3 DNA: TGTGCCCCCCCGGCTAGCAAGGACAATGAGCAGTTCTTC
D gene: NA; V gene: TRBV27; clone size: NA; J gene: TRBJ1-2; CDR3 protein: CASSPPGPGYGYTF; CDR3 DNA: TGTGCCAGCAGCCCACCCGGACCGGGCTATGGCTACACCTTC
D gene: NA; V gene: TRBV4-1; clone size: NA; J gene: TRBJ2-3; CDR3 protein: CASSRMDWGDTQYF; CDR3 DNA: TGCGCCAGCAGCCGGATGGACTGGGGAGATACGCAGTATTTT
D gene: NA; V gene: TRBV27; clone size: few; J gene: TRBJ1-5; CDR3 protein: CASSLLPGHSNQSQHF; CDR3 DNA: TGTGCCAGCAGTTTATTGCCAGGGCATAGCAATCAGTCCCAGCATTTT
D gene: TRBD2; V gene: TRBV4-2; clone size: few; J gene: TRBJ2-7; CDR3 protein: CASSRGGAGDNYEQYF; CDR3 DNA: TGTGCCAGCAGCCGGGGGGGAGCGGGGGATAACTACGAGCAGTACTTC
D gene: TRBD1; V gene: TRBV9; clone size: NA; J gene: TRBJ1-2; CDR3 protein: CASSPQTGDRGYGYTF; CDR3 DNA: TGTGCCAGCAGCCCGCAGACAGGGGATCGGGGCTATGGCTACACCTTC